The clone carrying this TCR beta chain was observed many times. This sample stems from a study of T cells in Graves' hyperthyroidism and ophthalmopathy. Amplified TCR beta CDR3 regions derived from RNA transcripts. The HTBI primer set drove a first-round RT-PCR of the TCR CDR3. One entry per CDR3 protein, called by TCRdb with MiXCR from the multiplex PCR reads. The sample has some 460,000 distinct CDR3 sequences, 15% to 18% seen once. Trimming removed 1 base at V and 0 bases at J, with 11 bases between. CDR3 size: 15 residues. Germline V gene data show CDR1 as SGHKS and CDR2 as YYEKEE (reference sequence). A patient was excluded if there was uncontrolled infection, other autoimmune disease, pregnancy or lactation.

V usage is TRBV5-5 and J usage is TRBJ2-7, with D unresolved. The specimen was blood. This receptor was obtained from a woman younger than 35 with Graves' hyperthyroidism. CDR3 DNA: TGTGCCAGCAGCTTGATTTTCGGCTACTCCTACGAGCAGTACTTC. Translated, it gives CASSLIFGYSYEQYF. The full variable domain, rest sourced from reference TRBV5-5 and TRBJ2-7, is DAGVTQSPTHLIKTRGQQVTLRCSPISGHKSVSWYQQVLGQGPQFIFQYYEKEERGRGNFPDRFSARQFPNYSSELNVNALLLGDSALYLCASSLIFGYSYEQYFGPGTRLTVT.